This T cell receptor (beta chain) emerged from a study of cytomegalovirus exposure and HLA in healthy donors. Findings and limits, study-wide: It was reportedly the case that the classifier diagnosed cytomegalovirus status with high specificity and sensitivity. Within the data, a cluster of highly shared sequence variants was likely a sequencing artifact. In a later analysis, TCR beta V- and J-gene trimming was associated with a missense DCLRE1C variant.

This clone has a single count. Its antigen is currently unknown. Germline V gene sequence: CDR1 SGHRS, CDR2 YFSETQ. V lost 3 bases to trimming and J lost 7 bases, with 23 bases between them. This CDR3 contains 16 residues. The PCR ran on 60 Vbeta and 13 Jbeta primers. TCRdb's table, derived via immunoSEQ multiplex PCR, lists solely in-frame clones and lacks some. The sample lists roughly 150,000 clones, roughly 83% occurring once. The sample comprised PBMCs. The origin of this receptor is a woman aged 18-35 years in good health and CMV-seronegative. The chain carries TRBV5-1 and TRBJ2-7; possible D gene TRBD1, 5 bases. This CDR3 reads CASSYSRTPGRMEQYF. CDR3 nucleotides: TGCGCCAGCAGCTACTCTCGGACACCCGGCCGGATGGAGCAGTACTTC. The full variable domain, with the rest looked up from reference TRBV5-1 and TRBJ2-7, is KAGVTQTPRYLIKTRGQQVTLSCSPISGHRSVSWYQQTPGQGLQFLFEYFSETQRNKGNFPGRFSGRQFSNSRSEMNVSTLELGDSALYLCASSYSRTPGRMEQYFGPGTRLTVT.